These 27 T cell receptor beta chains were all obtained from the same sample, sequenced in a study of T cell responses to AZD1222 COVID-19 vaccine. Sequencing was performed with immunoSEQ multiplex PCR; in TCRdb, only in-frame clones are kept and a portion is missing. The sample consists of 95,000 to 150,000 clones, about 85% of them appearing once. The source was peripheral blood, collected on day 0 of AZD1222 vaccination. The receptor source for this set is an adult in good health.

J is TRBJ1-5 and V is TRBV6-5, with D possibly TRBD1 on 5 matching bases. CDR3 length equals 15 residues. V lost 6 bases, J lost 0 bases, and 12 bases lay in between. Germline loops: CDR1 MNHEY, CDR2 SVGAGI. CDR3 in amino acids: CASRLGGYSNQPQHF. The CDR3 DNA reads TGTGCCAGCAGACTCGGGGGTTATAGCAATCAGCCCCAGCATTTT.

This rearrangement joins TRBV5-6 to TRBJ2-3; D possibly corresponds to TRBD2 (6 bases). The CDR3 is made up of 15 amino acids. From germline, CDR1 is SGHDT and CDR2 YYEEEE. Trimming removed 4 bases from V and 7 bases from J, with 19 bases in between. In DNA, the CDR3 is TGTGCCAGCAGCCGGCCGGGCGGGACCTCCTATACGCAGTATTTT. Encoded protein: CASSRPGGTSYTQYF.

V gene TRBV5-4 combines with J gene TRBJ2-5, with TRBD1 matching over 7 bases. After removal of 0 bases from V and 1 base from J, the junction contained 0 bases not matched to a gene. Germline CDR1 is SGHNT and CDR2 is YYREEE (reference sequence). The CDR3 contains 14 residues. CDR3 sequence: CASSLGQGQETQYF. DNA of the CDR3: TGTGCCAGCAGCTTGGGACAGGGCCAAGAGACCCAGTACTTC. Using reference TRBV5-4 and TRBJ2-5 for the parts outside the CDR3, the full variable domain is ETGVTQSPTHLIKTRGQQVTLRCSSQSGHNTVSWYQQALGQGPQFIFQYYREEENGRGNFPPRFSGLQFPNYSSELNVNALELDDSALYLCASSLGQGQETQYFGPGTRLLVL.

This chain links TRBV28 with TRBJ1-1, with TRBD1 identical over 7 bases. The CDR3 loop spans 15 amino acids. Germline CDR1 MDHEN, CDR2 SYDVKM. The V segment lost 6 bases and the J segment 1 base; nucleotides outside the gene matches: 8. The CDR3 reads CASSMTGPWNTEAFF. The CDR3, as DNA: TGTGCCAGCAGCATGACAGGGCCCTGGAACACTGAAGCTTTCTTT.

V is TRBV7-2 and J is TRBJ1-6; possible D gene TRBD1, 6 bases. This CDR3 comprises 14 residues. Germline CDR1 reads SGHTA; CDR2 reads FQGNSA. V shed 1 base and J shed 9 bases, with 10 bases lying between them. CDR3 residues: CASSLVQGTSPLHF. CDR3 sequence (DNA): TGTGCCAGCAGCTTAGTCCAGGGGACTTCACCCCTCCACTTT.

The CDR3 is CASSQGTGADTQYF. CDR3 DNA: TGTGCCAGCAGCCAAGGGACAGGGGCAGATACGCAGTATTTT. The chain couples TRBV28 to TRBJ2-3, with 10 bases fitting TRBD1. V lost 6 bases, J lost 4 bases, and 4 bases stayed unmatched. The CDR3 covers 14 residues. CDR1 and CDR2 from the germline V gene are MDHEN and SYDVKM.

V is TRBV28 and J is TRBJ1-5; D unclear. The CDR3 has 14 amino acids. Germline CDR1 and CDR2: MDHEN and SYDVKM. V was clipped by 10 bases and J by 5 bases, with 18 bases between them. The CDR3 DNA follows: TGTGCCACCATTCCGGACCGTACCGATCAGCCCCAGCATTTT. Its protein product is CATIPDRTDQPQHF.

J is TRBJ1-2 and V is TRBV5-1; TRBD1 matches at 7 bases. Germline-derived CDR1 and CDR2 are SGHRS and YFSETQ. The CDR3 is 13 amino acids. The V segment lost 0 bases and the J segment 6 bases; nucleotides outside the gene matches: 2. CDR3 amino acids: CASSLAGTDGYTF. The DNA for the CDR3 is TGCGCCAGCAGCTTGGCCGGGACAGATGGCTACACCTTC. The whole variable domain, filled in from reference TRBV5-1 and TRBJ1-2, reads KAGVTQTPRYLIKTRGQQVTLSCSPISGHRSVSWYQQTPGQGLQFLFEYFSETQRNKGNFPGRFSGRQFSNSRSEMNVSTLELGDSALYLCASSLAGTDGYTFGSGTRLTVV.

The chain recombines TRBV5-5 with TRBJ2-5, with 11 bases identical to TRBD2. The germline CDR1 and CDR2 sequences are SGHKS and YYEKEE (reference sequence). The CDR3 is 16 residues long. After removal of 0 bases from V and 5 bases from J, the junction contained 6 bases not matched to a gene. The DNA of the CDR3 is TGTGCCAGCAGCTTGGCGGTAGCGGGAGGGTACGAGACCCAGTACTTC. This encodes CASSLAVAGGYETQYF.

The chain uses TRBV6-6 and TRBJ1-1; 8 bases match TRBD1. The CDR3 totals 13 residues. Trimming at V came to 6 bases and at J to 1 base, leaving 1 base not matched to a gene. In germline, CDR1 is MNHNY, CDR2 SVGAGI (reference sequence). This CDR3 reads CASSDRGNTEAFF. CDR3 nucleotides: TGTGCCAGCAGCGACAGGGGGAACACTGAAGCTTTCTTT.

The chain couples TRBV19 to TRBJ2-6; a weak D match, TRBD1 (6 bases). Deletions cut 3 bases from V and 4 bases from J, with 13 bases between. The V gene's germline CDR1 is LNHDA and CDR2 SQIVND (reference sequence). The CDR3 sequence is 16 residues long. The chain's CDR3 is CASSMPTGSGANVLTF. The CDR3 region has the DNA TGTGCCAGTAGTATGCCCACAGGGTCAGGGGCCAACGTCCTGACTTTC. The variable domain in full, with the rest retrieved from reference TRBV19 and TRBJ2-6, is DGGITQSPKYLFRKEGQNVTLSCEQNLNHDAMYWYRQDPGQGLRLIYYSQIVNDFQKGDIAEGYSVSREKKESFPLTVTSAQKNPTAFYLCASSMPTGSGANVLTFGAGSRLTVL.

On this clone itself: An end of the junction does not agree with germline; a read error may underlie this. The genes are TRBV9 and TRBJ2-1, with TRBD2 matching 10 bases. Germline-derived CDR1 and CDR2 are SGDLS and YYNGEE. CDR3 length: 18 amino acids. The CDR3 sequence is CASSGGAGGAVLNNEQLF. As DNA, the CDR3 is TGTGCCAGCAGCGGGGGAGCGGGAGGGGCCGTTCTGAACAATGAGCAGCTCTTC.

This clone was recorded once. This chain connects TRBV15 to TRBJ2-7, with 10 bases identical to TRBD2. V shed 0 bases and J 7 bases; nucleotides not matched to a gene: 9. This CDR3 spans 16 amino acids. The germline V gene encodes CDR1 LNHNV and CDR2 YYDKDF (reference sequence). CDR3 amino acids: CATSREGLAASWEQYF. The CDR3 bases are TGTGCCACCAGCAGAGAAGGACTAGCGGCCTCCTGGGAGCAGTACTTC.

The chain employs TRBV29-1 and TRBJ1-2, with a tentative D call TRBD1 (5 bases). With 4 bases removed from V and 1 base from J, the gap between germline ends came to 13 bases. The CDR3 totals 14 residues. From germline, CDR1 is SQVTM and CDR2 ANQGSEA. Here the CDR3 reads CSVGAGTNNYGYTF. CDR3 bases: TGCAGCGTTGGGGCCGGGACTAATAACTATGGCTACACCTTC. The complete variable domain, with remaining parts taken from reference TRBV29-1 and TRBJ1-2, reads SAVISQKPSRDICQRGTSLTIQCQVDSQVTMMFWYRQQPGQSLTLIATANQGSEATYESGFVIDKFPISRPNLTFSTLTVSNMSPEDSSIYLCSVGAGTNNYGYTFGSGTRLTVV.

The V gene is TRBV12-5, the J gene TRBJ2-5; 7 bases match TRBD1. The junction had 5 bases not matched to a gene; V was cut back by 5 bases and J by 2 bases. The germline CDR1 and CDR2 sequences are LGHNT and FRNRAP. This CDR3 is built from 14 residues. CDR3 sequence: CASGPGTAQETQYF. CDR3 DNA sequence: TGTGCTAGTGGTCCCGGGACAGCTCAAGAGACCCAGTACTTC.

This clone appeared a single time. The V gene is TRBV29-1, the J gene TRBJ1-2; no reliable D call. The V gene lost 0 bases and the J gene lost 4 bases, with 9 bases spanning the gap. The CDR3 runs 13 residues. CDR1 is SQVTM and CDR2 is ANQGSEA in the germline V gene. CDR3 nucleotide sequence: TGCAGCGTTGAAGATGGTCAGTCCTATGGCTACACCTTC. It translates to CSVEDGQSYGYTF.

This clone was seen just once. This rearrangement joins TRBV28 to TRBJ1-6; no clear D. Trimming stripped 3 bases from V and 0 bases from J, with 12 bases between. The CDR3 sequence is 17 residues long. CDR1 is MDHEN, CDR2 SYDVKM, per germline. The chain's CDR3 is CASSFLTANSYNSPLHF. Here the CDR3 DNA reads TGTGCCAGCAGTTTCCTGACTGCGAACTCCTATAATTCACCCCTCCACTTT.

V usage is TRBV19 and J usage is TRBJ2-1, with 10 bases aligning to TRBD2. The germline V gene has CDR1 LNHDA and CDR2 SQIVND (reference sequence). This CDR3 comprises 18 residues. With V trimmed by 3 bases and J by 5 bases, 13 bases remained unmatched. The CDR3 spells CASSMGLAGVIDDNEQFF. As DNA, the CDR3 is TGTGCCAGTAGTATGGGCCTAGCGGGAGTTATTGATGACAATGAGCAGTTCTTC.

This chain joins TRBV6-5 and TRBJ2-2, with D possibly TRBD2 on 6 matching bases. The CDR3 has 14 residues. CDR1 is MNHEY, CDR2 SVGAGI, per germline. Between the trimmed V and J ends, which lost 6 bases and 7 bases, there was a span of 15 bases. The CDR3 DNA is TGTGCCAGCAGCCCCCGCGGGGCTGGCGGGGAGCTGTTTTTT. It specifies CASSPRGAGGELFF.

A single count supports this clone. V and J are TRBV10-2 and TRBJ1-1, with TRBD1 matching over 8 bases. Germline V gene lookup returns CDR1 WSHSY and CDR2 SAAADI. Trimming cost V 6 bases and J 4 bases; bases outside gene matches: 13. This CDR3 spans 16 amino acids. This chain's CDR3 is CASSARTGQGFTEAFF. CDR3 sequence (DNA): TGCGCCAGCAGCGCACGAACAGGACAGGGATTCACTGAAGCTTTCTTT.

This chain joins TRBV10-1 and TRBJ1-3; D gene ambiguous. CDR1 is WNHNN and CDR2 is SYGVQD in the germline V gene (reference sequence). Trimming stripped 2 bases from V and 0 bases from J, with 2 bases between. The CDR3 is 13 amino acids. CDR3 DNA sequence: TGCGCCAGCAGTGAGAGCTCTGGAAACACCATATATTTT. Translating it yields CASSESSGNTIYF.

This sequence joins TRBV15 and TRBJ2-1; 9 positions agree with TRBD2. The V segment lost 0 bases and the J segment 0 bases; nucleotides outside the gene matches: 9. Germline V gene data show CDR1 as LNHNV and CDR2 as YYDKDF (reference sequence). The CDR3 has 19 amino acids. The CDR3 is CATSRDARLAGNSYNEQFF. DNA of the CDR3: TGTGCCACCAGCAGAGATGCCCGGCTAGCGGGGAACTCCTACAATGAGCAGTTCTTC.

The chain couples TRBV5-6 to TRBJ2-2, with 15 bases matching TRBD2. Germline lookup yields CDR1 SGHDT and CDR2 YYEEEE. This CDR3 region has 17 residues. V gave up 4 bases and J gave up 5 bases; unmatched junction bases: 6. The CDR3 DNA reads TGTGCCAGCAGCCGCGGGACTAGCGGGGGGCGGACCGGGGAGCTGTTTTTT. It encodes CASSRGTSGGRTGELFF.

This chain connects TRBV27 to TRBJ1-6; 10 bases align to TRBD1. V lost 6 bases, J lost 7 bases, and 9 bases stayed unmatched. The CDR3 covers 16 residues. Per the germline V gene, CDR1 is MNHEY and CDR2 is SMNVEV (reference sequence). The CDR3 bases are TGTGCCAGCAGACGTGACACGGGACAGGGGAATTCACCCCTCCACTTT. Its protein is CASRRDTGQGNSPLHF.

The V call is TRBV11-3, the J call TRBJ2-7, with unresolved D. CDR1 SGHNT and CDR2 YENEEA come from the germline V gene. V dropped 2 bases and J dropped 6 bases, with 11 bases sitting between them. The CDR3 is 13 amino acids. CDR3 region: CASSLLPLGEQYF. The CDR3 DNA reads as TGTGCCAGCAGCTTACTTCCCCTAGGCGAGCAGTACTTC.

The rearrangement uses TRBV28 and TRBJ1-1, with D possibly TRBD1 on 5 matching bases. Trimming pared 5 bases from V and 5 bases from J, leaving 9 bases between. The length of the CDR3 is 12 residues. Germline assignment: CDR1 MDHEN and CDR2 SYDVKM. The CDR3 loop is CASSEDKTEAFF. For the CDR3, the DNA is TGTGCCAGCAGTGAGGACAAGACTGAAGCTTTCTTT.

This clone was seen a single time. The rearrangement uses TRBV11-1 and TRBJ2-1; the D gene is possibly TRBD1 (6 bases). This CDR3 has 16 residues. Germline loops: CDR1 SGHAT, CDR2 FQDESV (reference sequence). V lost 5 bases to trimming and J lost 0 bases, with 14 bases between them. For the CDR3, the DNA is TGTGCCAGCAGCCTTCGGGACAAGAGCTCCTACAATGAGCAGTTCTTC. Translation gives CASSLRDKSSYNEQFF. Supplemented by reference TRBV11-1 and TRBJ2-1, the full variable domain reads EAEVAQSPRYKITEKSQAVAFWCDPISGHATLYWYRQILGQGPELLVQFQDESVVDDSQLPKDRFSAERLKGVDSTLKIQPAELGDSAMYLCASSLRDKSSYNEQFFGPGTRLTVL.